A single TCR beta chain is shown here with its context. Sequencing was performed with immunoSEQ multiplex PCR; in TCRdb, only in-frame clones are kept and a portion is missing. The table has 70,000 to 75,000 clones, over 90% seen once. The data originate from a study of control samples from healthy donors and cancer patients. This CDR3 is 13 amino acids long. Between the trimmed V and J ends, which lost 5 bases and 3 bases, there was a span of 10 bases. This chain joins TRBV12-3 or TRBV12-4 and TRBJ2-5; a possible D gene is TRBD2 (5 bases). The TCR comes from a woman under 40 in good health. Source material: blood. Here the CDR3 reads CASSPGLEETQYF. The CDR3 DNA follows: TGTGCCAGCAGTCCCGGACTGGAAGAGACCCAGTACTTC.